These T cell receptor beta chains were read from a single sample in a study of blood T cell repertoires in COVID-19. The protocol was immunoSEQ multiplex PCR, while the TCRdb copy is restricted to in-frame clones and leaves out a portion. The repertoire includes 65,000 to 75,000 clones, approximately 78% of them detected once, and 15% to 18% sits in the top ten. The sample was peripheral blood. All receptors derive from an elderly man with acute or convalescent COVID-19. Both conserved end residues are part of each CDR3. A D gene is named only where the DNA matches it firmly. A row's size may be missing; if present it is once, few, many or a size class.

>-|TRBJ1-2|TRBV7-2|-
CASSRMPTVLYGYTF
TGTGCCAGCAGCCGCATGCCTACGGTGCTGTATGGCTACACCTTC
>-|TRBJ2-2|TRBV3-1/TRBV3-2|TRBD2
CASSQGSWLAGVGDTGELFF
TGTGCCAGCAGCCAAGGGAGTTGGCTAGCGGGAGTAGGGGACACCGGGGAGCTGTTTTTT
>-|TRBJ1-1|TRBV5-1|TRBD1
CASSLAQTGAEAFF
TGCGCCAGCAGCTTGGCTCAAACAGGGGCTGAAGCTTTCTTT
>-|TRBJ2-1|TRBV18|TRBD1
CASSPPGQGTYNEQFF
TGTGCCAGCTCACCACCGGGACAGGGCACCTACAATGAGCAGTTCTTC
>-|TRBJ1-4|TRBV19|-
CASSMGLNEKLFF
TGTGCCAGTAGTATGGGACTTAATGAAAAACTGTTTTTT
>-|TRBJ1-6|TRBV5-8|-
CASSHLETDSPLHF
TGTGCCAGCAGCCATCTAGAGACGGATTCACCCCTCCACTTT
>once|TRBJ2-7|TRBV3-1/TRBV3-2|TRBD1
CASSQGTGGTEQYF
TGTGCCAGCAGCCAAGGGACAGGGGGCACCGAGCAGTACTTC
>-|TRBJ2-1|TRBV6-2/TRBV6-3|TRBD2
CASSYHRPTLRLAGGYNEQFF
TGTGCCAGCAGTTACCACCGGCCAACTCTGAGACTAGCGGGGGGATACAATGAGCAGTTCTTC
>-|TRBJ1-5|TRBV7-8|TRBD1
CASSFLIMGTGGKQPQHF
TGTGCCAGCAGCTTCCTAATCATGGGGACAGGGGGAAAACAGCCCCAGCATTTT
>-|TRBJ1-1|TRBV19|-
CASSISGLANTEAFF
TGTGCCAGTAGTATAAGTGGTCTGGCGAACACTGAAGCTTTCTTT
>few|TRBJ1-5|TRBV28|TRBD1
CASSRTGGSGRPQHF
TGTGCCAGCAGTAGGACAGGGGGCTCGGGTCGGCCCCAGCATTTT
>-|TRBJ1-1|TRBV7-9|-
CASLRTGNTEAFF
TGTGCCAGCTTGCGAACAGGGAACACTGAAGCTTTCTTT
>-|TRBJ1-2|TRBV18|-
CASSLGQIEAYGYTF
TGTGCCAGCTCACTCGGACAGATCGAAGCCTATGGCTACACCTTC
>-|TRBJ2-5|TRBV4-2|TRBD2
CASSQVIAGVQETQYF
TGTGCCAGCAGCCAAGTGATAGCGGGGGTACAAGAGACCCAGTACTTC
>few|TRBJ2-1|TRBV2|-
CASSETLHTLHEQFF
TGTGCCAGCAGTGAAACTCTCCATACCTTGCATGAGCAGTTCTTC
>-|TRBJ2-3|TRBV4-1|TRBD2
CASSHMGLVPDTQYF
TGCGCCAGCAGCCACATGGGACTAGTCCCAGATACGCAGTATTTT
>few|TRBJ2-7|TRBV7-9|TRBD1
CASSVPTGPAYEQYF
TGTGCCAGCAGTGTTCCGACAGGGCCAGCCTACGAGCAGTACTTC
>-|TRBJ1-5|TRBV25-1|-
CASRPGGQPQHF
TGTGCCAGTAGACCCGGGGGACAGCCCCAGCATTTT
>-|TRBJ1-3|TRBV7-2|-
CASSTSQGNTIYF
TGTGCCAGCAGCACCTCTCAGGGAAACACCATATATTTT
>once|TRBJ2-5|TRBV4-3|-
CASSQGSAGGTQYF
TGCGCCAGCAGCCAAGGTTCAGCTGGAGGGACCCAGTACTTC
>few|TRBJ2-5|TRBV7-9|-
CASSSTGRETQYF
TGTGCCAGCAGCTCAACAGGGAGAGAGACCCAGTACTTC
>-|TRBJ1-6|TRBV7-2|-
CASSRDTSGSPLHF
TGTGCCAGCAGCCGGGACACGTCAGGCTCACCCCTCCACTTT
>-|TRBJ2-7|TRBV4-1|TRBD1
CASSRGQGFHEQYF
TGCGCCAGCAGCCGGGGACAGGGTTTCCACGAGCAGTACTTC
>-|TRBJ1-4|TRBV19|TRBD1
CASSTDRGVNEKLFF
TGTGCCAGTAGTACGGACAGGGGAGTTAATGAAAAACTGTTTTTT
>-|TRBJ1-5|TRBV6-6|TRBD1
CAGTGSSNQPQHF
TGTGCCGGGACAGGGTCTAGCAATCAGCCCCAGCATTTT
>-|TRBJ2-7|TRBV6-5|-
CASKRDTQWYEQYF
TGTGCCAGCAAACGGGACACCCAGTGGTACGAGCAGTACTTC
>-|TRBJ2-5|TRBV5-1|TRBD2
CASSLGPSGAQETQYF
TGCGCCAGCAGCTTGGGGCCTAGCGGGGCACAAGAGACCCAGTACTTC
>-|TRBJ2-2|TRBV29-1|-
CSGYGRTSGELFF
TGCAGCGGCTATGGGCGAACCTCCGGGGAGCTGTTTTTT
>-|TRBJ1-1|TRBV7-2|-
CASSSFAGRGTEAFF
TGTGCCAGCAGCTCATTCGCTGGGAGAGGCACTGAAGCTTTCTTT
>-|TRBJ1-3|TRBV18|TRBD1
CASSPGGGPGNTIYF
TGTGCCAGCTCACCCGGAGGGGGCCCTGGAAACACCATATATTTT
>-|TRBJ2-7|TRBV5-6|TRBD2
CASSLRRASGYEQYF
TGTGCCAGCAGCTTGAGGAGGGCTAGCGGCTACGAGCAGTACTTC
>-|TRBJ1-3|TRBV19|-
CASSLPRANGNTIYF
TGTGCCAGTAGTCTCCCCAGGGCTAATGGAAACACCATATATTTT
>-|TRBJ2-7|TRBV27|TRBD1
CASRTRDRGSYEQYF
TGTGCCAGCAGGACCCGGGACAGGGGTTCCTACGAGCAGTACTTC
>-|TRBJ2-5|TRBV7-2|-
CASSLGGRETQYF
TGTGCCAGCAGCTTGGGGGGACGGGAGACCCAGTACTTC
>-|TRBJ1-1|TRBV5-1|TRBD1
CASSGQPGTGGTEAFF
TGCGCCAGCAGCGGTCAGCCCGGGACAGGGGGCACTGAAGCTTTCTTT
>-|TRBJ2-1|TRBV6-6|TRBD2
CASSYLAGGHKQFF
TGTGCCAGCAGTTACCTAGCGGGGGGGCATAAGCAGTTCTTC
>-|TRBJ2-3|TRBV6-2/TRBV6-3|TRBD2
CASSYAGGVGETQYF
TGTGCCAGCAGTTACGCGGGAGGAGTAGGGGAAACGCAGTATTTT
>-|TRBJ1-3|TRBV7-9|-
CASIGTGGRGNTIYF
TGTGCCAGCATAGGAACGGGGGGCCGTGGAAACACCATATATTTT
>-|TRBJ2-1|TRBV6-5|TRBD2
CASRAGVYNEQFF
TGTGCCAGCCGAGCGGGAGTATACAATGAGCAGTTCTTC
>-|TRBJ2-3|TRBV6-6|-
CASSNVVIGDTQYF
TGTGCCAGCAGTAACGTCGTTATCGGAGATACGCAGTATTTT
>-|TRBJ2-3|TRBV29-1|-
CSVLPGVDTQYF
TGCAGCGTTCTGCCGGGTGTAGATACGCAGTATTTT
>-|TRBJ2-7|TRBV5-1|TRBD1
CASSLADRAKGEQYF
TGCGCCAGCAGCTTGGCCGACAGGGCAAAAGGGGAGCAGTACTTC
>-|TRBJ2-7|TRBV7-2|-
CASSLRTGLRGYEQYF
TGTGCCAGCAGCTTGCGGACCGGACTAAGAGGTTACGAGCAGTACTTC
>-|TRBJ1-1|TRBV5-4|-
CASSFEISNTEAFF
TGTGCCAGCAGCTTTGAGATATCGAACACTGAAGCTTTCTTT
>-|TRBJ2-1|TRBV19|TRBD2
CASIGTSGGGYEQFF
TGTGCCAGTATCGGAACTAGCGGGGGGGGATATGAGCAGTTCTTC
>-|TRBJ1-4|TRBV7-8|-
CASSSGRVLKGLFF
TGTGCCAGCTCATCAGGGCGCGTTCTAAAGGGACTGTTTTTT
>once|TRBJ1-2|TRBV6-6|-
CASRHLSTAQPGGYTF
TGTGCCAGCAGGCATCTCTCGACAGCACAGCCCGGTGGCTACACCTTC
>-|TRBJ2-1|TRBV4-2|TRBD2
CASSQELTSGGGEQFF
TGTGCCAGCAGCCAAGAACTGACTAGCGGGGGAGGGGAGCAGTTCTTC